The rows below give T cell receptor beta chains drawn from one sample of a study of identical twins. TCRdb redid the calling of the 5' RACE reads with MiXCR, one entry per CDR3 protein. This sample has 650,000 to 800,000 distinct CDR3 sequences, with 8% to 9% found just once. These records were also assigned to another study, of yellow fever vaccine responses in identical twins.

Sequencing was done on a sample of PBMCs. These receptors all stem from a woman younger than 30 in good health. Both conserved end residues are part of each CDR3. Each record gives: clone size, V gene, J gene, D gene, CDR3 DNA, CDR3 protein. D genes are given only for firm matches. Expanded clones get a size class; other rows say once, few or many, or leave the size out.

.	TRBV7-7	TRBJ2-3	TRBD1	TGTGCTAGCAGCTCAGGACAGGATAGCACAGATACGCAGTATTTT	CASSSGQDSTDTQYF
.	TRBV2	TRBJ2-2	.	TGTGCCAGCAGTGAAATTCACGGGGAGCTGTTTTTT	CASSEIHGELFF
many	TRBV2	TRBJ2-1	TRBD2	TGTGCCAGCGCCGGGGGGTTAAGATACAATGAGCAGTTCTTC	CASAGGLRYNEQFF
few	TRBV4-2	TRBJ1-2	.	TGTGCCAGCAGCCAAGATGGGCGGCAGGCTGGCTATGGCTACACCTTC	CASSQDGRQAGYGYTF
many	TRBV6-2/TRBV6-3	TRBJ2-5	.	TGTGCCAGCAGTTACATTCCGGAGACCCAGTACTTC	CASSYIPETQYF
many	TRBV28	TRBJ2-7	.	TGTGCCAGCAGTTACAGGGAGGCCTACGAGCAGTACTTC	CASSYREAYEQYF
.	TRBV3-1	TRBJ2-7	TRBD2	TGTGCCAGCAGCCAGGACTTTAGCGGGGAATGGTCCTACGAGCAGTACTTC	CASSQDFSGEWSYEQYF
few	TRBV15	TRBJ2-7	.	TGTGCCACCAGCAGAGGTACTTCGGGGGCCTACGAGCAGTACTTC	CATSRGTSGAYEQYF
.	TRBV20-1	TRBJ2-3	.	TGCAGTGCTAGAGCCCTCAAAGGACTCGGGAATACGCAGTATTTT	CSARALKGLGNTQYF
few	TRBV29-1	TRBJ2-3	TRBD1	TGCAGCGGAGGGACAGCCACAGATACGCAGTATTTT	CSGGTATDTQYF
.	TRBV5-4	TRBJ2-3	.	TGTGCCAGCAGCTTTGAGGGAGTAACAGATACGCAGTATTTT	CASSFEGVTDTQYF
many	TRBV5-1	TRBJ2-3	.	TGCGCCAGCAGCCAACGGGACTTCACAGATACGCAGTATTTT	CASSQRDFTDTQYF
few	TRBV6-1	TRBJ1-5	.	TGTGCCAGCAGTATAGACCCAAATCAGCCCCAGCATTTT	CASSIDPNQPQHF
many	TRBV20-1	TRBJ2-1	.	TGCAGTGCCGAGGGTAGGGGTTTCGATGAGCAGTTCTTC	CSAEGRGFDEQFF
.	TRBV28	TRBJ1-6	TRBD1	TGTGCCAGCAGTCCACCGGGACAGGGAACAGAGAATTCACCCCTCCACTTT	CASSPPGQGTENSPLHF
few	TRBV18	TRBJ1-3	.	TGTGCCAGCTCACCAAGTCCAGTGCGAAACACCATATATTTT	CASSPSPVRNTIYF
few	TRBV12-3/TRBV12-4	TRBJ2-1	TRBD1	TGTGCCAGCAGTATATCGACAGGGCCAAGCTCCTACAATGAGCAGTTCTTC	CASSISTGPSSYNEQFF
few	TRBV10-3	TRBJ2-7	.	TGTGCCATCAGTGCGGGCGACCCGAGGGAGCAGTACTTC	CAISAGDPREQYF
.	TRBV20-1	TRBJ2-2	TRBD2	TGCAGTGCTAGAGATGTAAGCGGGAGAAAATATTACGGGGAGCTGTTTTTT	CSARDVSGRKYYGELFF
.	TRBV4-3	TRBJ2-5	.	TGCGCCAGCAGCCAAACTTACCAGGGCAGCCAAGAGACCCAGTACTTC	CASSQTYQGSQETQYF
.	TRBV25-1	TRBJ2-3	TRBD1	TGTGCCAGCAGTGAATTAGGACAGGGGACCACAGATACGCAGTATTTT	CASSELGQGTTDTQYF
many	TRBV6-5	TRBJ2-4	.	TGTGCCAGCAGTTACACCTTCCAGGGGTCGACCAAAAACATTCAGTACTTC	CASSYTFQGSTKNIQYF
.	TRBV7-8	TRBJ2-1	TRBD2	TGTGCCAGCAGCTGGGGGGGTAATGAGCAGTTCTTC	CASSWGGNEQFF
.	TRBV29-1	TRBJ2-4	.	TGCAGCGTTGAAGGGGGGGAGGGGGCGGGAAACATTCAGTACTTC	CSVEGGEGAGNIQYF
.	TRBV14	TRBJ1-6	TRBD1	TGTGCCAGCAGCCAATGGGGGACAGGGGCAAATAATTCACCCCTCCACTTT	CASSQWGTGANNSPLHF
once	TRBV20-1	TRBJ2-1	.	TGCTGTGCTAGAGTGGGAGTTGGCAGGACAGAATACAATGAGCAGTTCTTC	CCARVGVGRTEYNEQFF